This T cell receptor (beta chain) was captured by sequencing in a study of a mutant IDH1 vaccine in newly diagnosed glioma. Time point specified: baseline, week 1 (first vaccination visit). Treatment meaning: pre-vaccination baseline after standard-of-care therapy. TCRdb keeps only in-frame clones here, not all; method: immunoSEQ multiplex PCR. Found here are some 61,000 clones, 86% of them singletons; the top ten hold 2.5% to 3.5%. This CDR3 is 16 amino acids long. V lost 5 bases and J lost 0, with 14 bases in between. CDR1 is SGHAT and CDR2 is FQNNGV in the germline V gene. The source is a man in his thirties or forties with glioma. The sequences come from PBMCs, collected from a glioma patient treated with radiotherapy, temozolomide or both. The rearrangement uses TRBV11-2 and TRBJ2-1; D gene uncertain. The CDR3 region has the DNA TGTGCCAGCAGCGCTGAGACTGTGAGCTCCTACAATGAGCAGTTCTTC. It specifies CASSAETVSSYNEQFF.